This passage covers 23 T cell receptor beta chains from one sample sequenced in a study of a mutant IDH1 vaccine in newly diagnosed glioma. The antigens these receptors bind are not known. Described time point: week 47, end of study. Each dose delivered 300 ug of mutant IDH1 20-mer peptide subcutaneously with imiquimod. The table came from immunoSEQ multiplex PCR; TCRdb's copy has only in-frame clones and leaves some out. The top ten clones hold more than 4.5% of a sample with tens of thousands of clones, approximately 80% of them seen once. The source was PBMCs, collected from a glioma patient whose treatment included an IDH1 peptide vaccine. These receptors all stem from a man in his forties or fifties with glioma.

This clone was counted a single time. The rearrangement links TRBV5-4 to TRBJ2-1; D might be TRBD1 (5 bases). Between the trimmed V and J ends, which lost 4 bases and 0 bases, there was a span of 14 bases. Germline V lookup: CDR1 SGHNT, CDR2 YYREEE (reference sequence). This CDR3 region has 16 residues. CDR3 nucleotides: TGTGCCAGCAGCCTGCCCCCCAGGGCCTCCTACAATGAGCAGTTCTTC. This sequence encodes CASSLPPRASYNEQFF.

The J gene is TRBJ2-3, the V gene TRBV9, with 13 bases identical to TRBD2. Germline CDR1 reads SGDLS; CDR2 reads YYNGEE. J lost 2 bases, V lost 7 bases, and 4 bases had no gene match. This CDR3 is 15 amino acids long. The CDR3 sequence: CASATSGGNTDTQYF. CDR3 DNA: TGTGCCAGCGCGACTAGCGGGGGGAACACAGATACGCAGTATTTT.

The CDR3 protein is CAWRKGLLVAEAFF. For the CDR3, the DNA is TGTGCCTGGAGGAAGGGGCTCCTAGTCGCTGAAGCTTTCTTT. This chain uses TRBV30 with TRBJ1-1; a weak D match, TRBD1 (5 bases). The CDR3 totals 14 residues. V was shortened by 3 bases and J by 6 bases, with 17 bases between the two germline ends. Germline lookup yields CDR1 GTSNPN and CDR2 SVGIG (reference sequence).

In its sample, this clone was seen once. V is TRBV6-4 and J is TRBJ2-3; D possibly corresponds to TRBD1 (5 bases). CDR3 length equals 13 residues. Germline-derived CDR1 and CDR2 are MRHNA and SNTAGT. V was trimmed by 0 bases and J by 6 bases, leaving 7 bases between them. CDR3 nucleotides: TGTGCCAGCAGTGACTCATGGGGCGATACGCAGTATTTT. It is translated as CASSDSWGDTQYF.

This rearrangement joins TRBV19 to TRBJ2-2; D is uncertain. The CDR3 has 14 residues. Per germline, CDR1 LNHDA and CDR2 SQIVND (reference sequence). Trimming took off 6 bases at V and 4 bases at J, with 12 bases between the two ends. The CDR3 sequence is CASRPLTLTGELFF. In DNA form, the CDR3 reads TGTGCCAGTAGGCCCCTGACCCTCACCGGGGAGCTGTTTTTT.

This chain connects TRBV19 to TRBJ1-6, with D uncertain. Deletions cut 9 bases from V and 9 bases from J, with 18 bases between. The CDR3 has 14 residues. Germline V CDR1 and CDR2: LNHDA, SQIVND (reference sequence). Here the CDR3 reads CASTREIFSSPLHF. The CDR3 DNA reads TGTGCCAGCACCCGGGAGATTTTTAGTTCACCCCTCCACTTT. The full variable domain, with the rest looked up from reference TRBV19 and TRBJ1-6, is DGGITQSPKYLFRKEGQNVTLSCEQNLNHDAMYWYRQDPGQGLRLIYYSQIVNDFQKGDIAEGYSVSREKKESFPLTVTSAQKNPTAFYLCASTREIFSSPLHFGNGTRLTVT.

The chain has TRBV9 and TRBJ2-7; D remains ambiguous. V was cut by 2 bases and J by 5 bases, with 14 bases left in between. Germline CDR1 reads SGDLS; CDR2 reads YYNGEE. The length of the CDR3 is 14 residues. Written as DNA, the CDR3 is TGTGCCAGCAGCGTTAAAGCCGAAGGGAACGAGCAGTACTTC. Protein product: CASSVKAEGNEQYF.

In nucleotides, the CDR3 is TGTGCTAGTGGTTTCCCTGGAGCAGATACGCAGTATTTT. Its translation is CASGFPGADTQYF. J is TRBJ2-3 and V is TRBV12-5; D gene uncertain. The CDR3 sequence is 13 residues long. Trimming shortened V by 3 bases and J by 4 bases, and 8 bases separated the two germline ends. The germline gives CDR1 LGHNT, CDR2 FRNRAP.

The chain joins TRBV1 to TRBJ2-5; the table assigns TRBD2, which was not confirmed against the DNA. TRBV1 is designated a pseudogene. The CDR3 totals 17 residues. In nucleotides, the CDR3 is TGCACCAGCAGCCAAGACAAGTTAGCTAGGAGAGAAGAGACCCAGTACTTC. It encodes CTSSQDKLARREETQYF.

The rearrangement uses TRBV6-6 and TRBJ2-7; D is possibly TRBD1 (5 bases). Trimming took off 6 bases at V and 2 bases at J, with 17 bases between the two ends. The germline V gene encodes CDR1 MNHNY and CDR2 SVGAGI (reference sequence). CDR3 length: 15 amino acids. The CDR3: CASRTAAGNPYEQYF. Written as DNA, the CDR3 is TGTGCCAGCAGAACTGCGGCAGGGAATCCCTACGAGCAGTACTTC.

The V and J genes are TRBV6-5 and TRBJ1-2; the match to TRBD1 covers 7 bases. Germline assignment: CDR1 MNHEY and CDR2 SVGAGI. The junction had 9 bases not matched to a gene; V was cut back by 7 bases and J by 4 bases. This CDR3 is built from 14 residues. The CDR3 coding sequence is TGTGCCAGCAAGGAGGGGGCGGAGAGCTATGGCTACACCTTC. As protein: CASKEGAESYGYTF.

This chain links TRBV7-9 with TRBJ2-3; D might be TRBD2 (5 bases). V gave up 0 bases and J gave up 2 bases, with 9 bases separating them. The CDR3 sequence is 15 residues long. Looked up from germline, CDR1 is SEHNR and CDR2 is FQNEAQ (reference sequence). CDR3 sequence (DNA): TGTGCCAGCAGCTTAGCAACGGGGATCACAGATACGCAGTATTTT. This translates into CASSLATGITDTQYF.

The chain employs TRBV9 and TRBJ1-6; no clear D gene. Germline CDR1 reads SGDLS; CDR2 reads YYNGEE. V shed 4 bases and J shed 14 bases, with 22 bases lying between them. CDR3 size: 15 residues. The CDR3 nucleotides are TGTGCCAGCAGCCCTCCCAACGGGCAAACTTCGGCCCTCCACTTT. Translation gives CASSPPNGQTSALHF.

V and J are TRBV11-2 and TRBJ2-5, with 11 bases lining up with TRBD1. CDR3 length equals 14 residues. J was trimmed by 7 bases and V by 4 bases; bases with no gene match: 5. The germline V gene has CDR1 SGHAT and CDR2 FQNNGV. CDR3 residues: CASSSGDRGMTQYF. CDR3 sequence (DNA): TGTGCCAGCAGCTCAGGGGACAGGGGGATGACCCAGTACTTC.

The gene calls are TRBV6-7 and TRBJ2-7, with D possibly matching TRBD1 (6 bases). TRBV6-7 is reported as an ORF; its role is uncertain. This CDR3 is 17 amino acids long. Trimming took off 4 bases at V and 3 bases at J, with 22 bases between the two ends. In DNA, the CDR3 is TGTGCCAGCAGTTGGAACCGGGACAACCCTTATAACTACGAGCAGTACTTC. This gives the protein CASSWNRDNPYNYEQYF.

V is TRBV15 and J is TRBJ2-7, with TRBD2 matching over 12 bases. CDR1 LNHNV and CDR2 YYDKDF come from the germline V gene (reference sequence). The V gene end was trimmed by 3 bases and the J gene end by 5 bases; junction bases not matched to a gene: 11. The CDR3 has 17 residues. The chain's CDR3 is CATSRGGLAGRSDEQYF. The CDR3 coding sequence is TGTGCCACCAGCAGGGGTGGACTAGCGGGACGGTCCGACGAGCAGTACTTC.

This chain uses TRBV11-3 with TRBJ2-7, with 8 bases lining up with TRBD1. The V and J ends lost 6 bases and 4 bases, in that order; junction bases with no gene match: 11. The CDR3 runs 15 residues. Germline assignment: CDR1 SGHNT and CDR2 YENEEA. In DNA form, the CDR3 reads TGTGCCAGCAGTCAAATTCGACAGGGGAGGTACGAGCAGTACTTC. It yields the protein CASSQIRQGRYEQYF.

The V call is TRBV9, the J call TRBJ2-6; 11 bases are shared with TRBD1. The V and J ends lost 4 bases and 4 bases, in that order; junction bases with no gene match: 7. Per germline, CDR1 SGDLS and CDR2 YYNGEE. The CDR3 is 17 amino acids. The CDR3: CASSLGTGGSGANVLTF. The CDR3 DNA sequence: TGTGCCAGCAGCTTAGGGACAGGGGGGTCCGGGGCCAACGTCCTGACTTTC.

The chain carries TRBV18 and TRBJ2-2, with no clear D. Trimming pared 6 bases from V and 0 bases from J, leaving 8 bases between. Germline loops: CDR1 KGHSH, CDR2 LQKENI. The CDR3 is 14 residues long. In nucleotides, the CDR3 is TGTGCCAGCTCCCGAAATCCGAACACCGGGGAGCTGTTTTTT. It yields the protein CASSRNPNTGELFF.

This clone was observed a handful of times. The chain has TRBV7-9 and TRBJ1-4; perhaps TRBD1 as D (5 bases). The germline gives CDR1 SEHNR, CDR2 FQNEAQ (reference sequence). Between the trimmed V and J ends, which lost 3 bases and 6 bases, there was a span of 8 bases. The CDR3 sequence is 13 residues long. This CDR3 is CASSFGAYEKLFF. In DNA form, the CDR3 reads TGTGCCAGCAGCTTCGGGGCTTATGAAAAACTGTTTTTT.

The rearrangement joins TRBV19 to TRBJ2-3; no reliable D call. The CDR3 contains 14 residues. V was shortened by 0 bases and J by 2 bases, with 6 bases between the two germline ends. Germline assignment: CDR1 LNHDA and CDR2 SQIVND (reference sequence). The CDR3 loop reads CASSIDRVTDTQYF. CDR3 coding DNA: TGTGCCAGTAGTATAGATAGGGTCACAGATACGCAGTATTTT.

The CDR3 DNA reads TGTGCCAGCAGCTTGGTCATCGGTACAGGGGTAGAGACCCAGTACTTC. This codes for CASSLVIGTGVETQYF. The V and J genes are TRBV5-5 and TRBJ2-5; 7 bases are shared with TRBD1. Per the germline V gene, CDR1 is SGHKS and CDR2 is YYEKEE (reference sequence). CDR3 length equals 16 residues. J lost 4 bases, V lost 0 bases, and 9 bases had no gene match.

The chain couples TRBV15 to TRBJ2-4; D tentatively reads TRBD1 or TRBD2 (5 bases each). The V gene's germline CDR1 is LNHNV and CDR2 YYDKDF (reference sequence). This CDR3 is 20 amino acids long. V lost 0 bases and J 4 bases, leaving 25 bases between the germline ends. The CDR3 DNA is TGTGCCACCAGCAGAGACTTTAAGAGGGTGGCAGGGTCTGGGAAAAACATTCAGTACTTC. Encoded protein: CATSRDFKRVAGSGKNIQYF.